These T cell receptor beta chains were read from a single sample in a study of blood T cell repertoires in COVID-19. TCRdb's table, derived via immunoSEQ multiplex PCR, lists solely in-frame clones and lacks some. In the table there are 110,000 to 150,000 clones, about 89% of which are singletons. The material sequenced was peripheral blood. These TCRs come from a man aged 55-75 years with active or convalescent COVID-19. Both conserved end residues are part of each CDR3. The D gene is left open where the match is weak. Some rows have no size entry. The others give once, few or many, or a class for an expanded clone.

>NA|TRBJ1-4|NA|TRBV4-2
CASSQMTGAEKLFF
TGTGCCAGCAGCCAAATGACAGGAGCTGAAAAACTGTTTTTT
>NA|TRBJ2-1|TRBD2|TRBV9
CASSPRQRDLPRPFF
TGTGCCAGCAGCCCCCGCCAGCGGGACCTACCCCGCCCGTTCTTC
>NA|TRBJ2-2|TRBD2|TRBV6-8
CASSYRETSFIAGGSDGELFF
TGTGCCAGCAGTTACCGCGAAACTTCATTTATAGCGGGAGGGTCAGACGGGGAGCTGTTTTTT
>NA|TRBJ1-6|NA|TRBV7-2
CASSRTSSSYNSPLHF
TGTGCCAGCAGCAGGACTTCGAGCTCCTATAATTCACCCCTCCACTTT
>NA|TRBJ1-4|NA|TRBV18
CASSEYGEKLFF
TGTGCCAGCTCAGAGTACGGTGAAAAACTGTTTTTT
>NA|TRBJ1-1|TRBD1|TRBV28
CASRPTTGGNTEAFF
TGTGCCAGCAGACCGACGACAGGGGGGAACACTGAAGCTTTCTTT
>NA|TRBJ1-4|NA|TRBV21-1
CASPGTGDGEKLFF
TGTGCCAGCCCCGGGACAGGGGATGGTGAAAAACTGTTTTTT
>few|TRBJ1-2|TRBD1|TRBV5-1
CASSLGPGQLNGYTF
TGCGCCAGCAGTCTGGGACCGGGACAGTTGAATGGCTACACCTTC
>NA|TRBJ1-6|NA|TRBV7-2
CASSPQEASPLHF
TGTGCCAGCAGCCCACAAGAGGCTTCACCCCTCCACTTT
>NA|TRBJ2-3|NA|TRBV7-2
CASSFDTPSTDTQYF
TGTGCCAGCAGCTTCGACACCCCCTCCACAGATACGCAGTATTTT
>NA|TRBJ1-6|NA|TRBV28
CASTPGGTHNSPLHF
TGTGCCAGCACCCCGGGGGGAACCCATAATTCACCCCTCCACTTT
>NA|TRBJ2-1|NA|TRBV7-2
CASSVLGGTNEQFF
TGTGCCAGCAGTGTCCTAGGGGGAACCAATGAGCAGTTCTTC
>NA|TRBJ2-6|NA|TRBV3-1/TRBV3-2
CASSPSGANVLTF
TGTGCCAGCAGCCCGTCTGGGGCCAACGTCCTGACTTTC
>NA|TRBJ1-1|NA|TRBV27
CASSLPRPGGETEAFF
TGTGCCAGCAGTTTACCTAGACCCGGAGGGGAAACTGAAGCTTTCTTT
>once|TRBJ1-1|TRBD1|TRBV5-5
CASSLSDRGTEAFF
TGTGCCAGCAGCTTATCGGACAGGGGAACTGAAGCTTTCTTT
>NA|TRBJ1-1|NA|TRBV11-2
CASSLNPGTEAFF
TGTGCCAGCAGCTTAAATCCGGGGACTGAAGCTTTCTTT
>few|TRBJ1-1|NA|TRBV20-1
CSASRTGNTEAFF
TGCAGTGCTAGTCGTACAGGGAACACTGAAGCTTTCTTT
>NA|TRBJ1-1|NA|TRBV7-3
CASTRNRGNTEAFF
TGTGCCAGCACCCGAAACCGGGGGAACACTGAAGCTTTCTTT
>NA|TRBJ2-5|TRBD1|TRBV2
CASGRPYRGPQETQYF
TGTGCCAGCGGTCGACCTTACAGGGGGCCCCAAGAGACCCAGTACTTC
>NA|TRBJ1-2|NA|TRBV28
CASNGANYGYTF
TGTGCCAGCAACGGGGCTAACTATGGCTACACCTTC
>NA|TRBJ2-7|NA|TRBV5-1
CASSKSPGSPYEQYF
TGCGCCAGCAGCAAAAGCCCAGGGTCCCCCTACGAGCAGTACTTC
>NA|TRBJ1-5|NA|TRBV15
CATRYRDGQPQHF
TGTGCCACCCGATACAGGGATGGTCAGCCCCAGCATTTT
>NA|TRBJ2-4|NA|TRBV5-8
CASRQLAKNIQYF
TGTGCCAGTAGACAGTTAGCCAAAAACATTCAGTACTTC
>NA|TRBJ2-1|NA|TRBV11-2
CASSLVRVSQYNEQFF
TGTGCCAGCAGCTTAGTGCGGGTGTCTCAATACAATGAGCAGTTCTTC
>NA|TRBJ1-1|NA|TRBV19
CASTRQDLNTEAFF
TGTGCCAGTACCCGACAGGACCTGAACACTGAAGCTTTCTTT
>NA|TRBJ1-2|NA|TRBV19
CASSNRQALGYGYTF
TGTGCCAGTAGTAACAGACAGGCCCTGGGCTATGGCTACACCTTC
>NA|TRBJ1-2|NA|TRBV29-1
CSVVSAGTQGRGYTF
TGCAGCGTTGTTTCGGCGGGAACCCAGGGCAGGGGCTACACCTTC
>NA|TRBJ2-7|NA|TRBV6-2/TRBV6-3
CASSYDGGSTYEQYF
TGTGCCAGCAGTTACGACGGGGGATCTACCTACGAGCAGTACTTC
>NA|TRBJ1-2|NA|TRBV5-6
CASSALGVDGYTF
TGTGCCAGCAGCGCCCTCGGGGTAGATGGCTACACCTTC
>NA|TRBJ2-1|TRBD2|TRBV15
CATSRETSGYNEQFF
TGTGCCACCAGCAGAGAAACTAGCGGTTACAATGAGCAGTTCTTC
>NA|TRBJ2-5|TRBD2|TRBV5-4
CASSLGLAVNQETQYF
TGTGCCAGCAGCTTGGGACTAGCTGTAAACCAAGAGACCCAGTACTTC
>NA|TRBJ1-3|NA|TRBV6-2/TRBV6-3
CASSYQAGNTIYF
TGTGCCAGCAGTTACCAGGCTGGAAACACCATATATTTT
>NA|TRBJ1-1|NA|TRBV23-1
CASSHPWQLPRGFTEAFF
TGCGCCAGCAGTCACCCCTGGCAGCTCCCGAGGGGGTTCACTGAAGCTTTCTTT
>NA|TRBJ2-5|NA|TRBV3-1/TRBV3-2
CASSQDRGTQYF
TGTGCCAGCAGCCAAGATCGGGGGACCCAGTACTTC
>NA|TRBJ1-1|NA|TRBV6-6
CASSSTEAFF
TGTGCCAGCAGTTCAACTGAAGCTTTCTTT
>once|TRBJ2-3|TRBD2|TRBV5-1
CASSREGSDTDTQYF
TGCGCCAGCAGCCGGGAGGGATCCGACACAGATACGCAGTATTTT
>NA|TRBJ2-7|NA|TRBV1
CTSSQEGGRGSYEQYF
TGCACCAGCAGCCAAGAAGGCGGGAGGGGCTCCTACGAGCAGTACTTC
>NA|TRBJ2-3|TRBD1|TRBV30
CAWSPTGESTDTQYF
TGTGCCTGGAGTCCGACAGGGGAGAGCACAGATACGCAGTATTTT
>NA|TRBJ2-1|TRBD1|TRBV18
CASSLLQGGEQFF
TGTGCCAGCTCACTGCTACAGGGGGGTGAGCAGTTCTTC
>NA|TRBJ2-3|NA|TRBV19
CASSIDHAAPSTDTQYF
TGTGCCAGTAGTATAGATCATGCAGCGCCCAGCACAGATACGCAGTATTTT
>NA|TRBJ2-1|TRBD2|TRBV27
CASSLVSSGRGEQFF
TGTGCCAGCAGTTTAGTATCTAGCGGGAGAGGGGAGCAGTTCTTC
>few|TRBJ2-1|TRBD1|TRBV4-3
CASSQRTGLGNNEQFF
TGCGCCAGCAGCCAAAGGACAGGGTTGGGGAACAATGAGCAGTTCTTC
>NA|TRBJ1-1|NA|TRBV6-2/TRBV6-3
CASSSGQLNTEAFF
TGTGCCAGCAGTTCCGGACAGCTTAACACTGAAGCTTTCTTT
>NA|TRBJ2-7|TRBD1|TRBV5-5
CASSAQSRDRERKQYF
TGTGCCAGCAGCGCACAATCCCGGGACAGGGAACGTAAGCAGTACTTC
>NA|TRBJ1-5|TRBD1|TRBV5-4
CASSQDRGHGPQHF
TGTGCCAGCAGCCAGGACAGGGGGCATGGGCCCCAGCATTTT